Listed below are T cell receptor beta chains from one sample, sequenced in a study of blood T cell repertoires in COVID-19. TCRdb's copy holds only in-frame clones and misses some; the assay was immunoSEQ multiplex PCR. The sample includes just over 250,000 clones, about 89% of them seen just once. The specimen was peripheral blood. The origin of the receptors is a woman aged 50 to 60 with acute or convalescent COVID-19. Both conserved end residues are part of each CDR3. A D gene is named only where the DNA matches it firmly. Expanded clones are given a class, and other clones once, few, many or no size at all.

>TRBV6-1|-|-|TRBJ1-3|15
TGTGCCAGCAGTGAAACAGCTCTCTCTGGAAACACCATATATTTT
CASSETALSGNTIYF
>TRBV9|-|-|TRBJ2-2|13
TGTGCCAGCAGCGCACAGGGCACCGGGGAGCTGTTTTTT
CASSAQGTGELFF
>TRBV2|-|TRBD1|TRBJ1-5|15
TGTGCCAGCAGTGGACAGGGGGTTGGCAATCAGCCCCAGCATTTT
CASSGQGVGNQPQHF
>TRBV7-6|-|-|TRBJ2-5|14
TGTGCCAGCAGCCCTACGGGTCGCCAAGAGACCCAGTACTTC
CASSPTGRQETQYF
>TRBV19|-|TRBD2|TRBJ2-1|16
TGTGCCAGTAGTATAGTGGGCGGGAGCTCCTACAATGAGCAGTTCTTC
CASSIVGGSSYNEQFF
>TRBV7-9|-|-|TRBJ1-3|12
TGTGCCAGCAGCTTTGAGGGAACTTGGCCGGATTTT
CASSFEGTWPDF
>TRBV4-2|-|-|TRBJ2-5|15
TGTGCCAGCAGCCAAGGTGAATACTCACAAGAGACCCAGTACTTC
CASSQGEYSQETQYF
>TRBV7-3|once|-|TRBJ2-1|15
TGTGCCAGCAGCTTAAGTAGAGGCCCCTACAATGAGCAGTTCTTC
CASSLSRGPYNEQFF
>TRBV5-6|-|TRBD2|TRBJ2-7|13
TGTGCCAGCAGCTCCGGACTAGCGAACGAGCAGTACTTC
CASSSGLANEQYF
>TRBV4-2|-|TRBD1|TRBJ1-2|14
TGTGCCAGCAGCCAAGATCGAGGGGGCAGGGGCTACACCTTC
CASSQDRGGRGYTF
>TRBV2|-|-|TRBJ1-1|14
TGTGCCAGCAGTTTCGAGGGTTCGGACACTGAAGCTTTCTTT
CASSFEGSDTEAFF
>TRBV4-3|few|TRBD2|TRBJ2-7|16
TGCGCCAGCAGCCAAGGGACTAGCGGGAGAGCCGCCGAGCAGTACTTC
CASSQGTSGRAAEQYF
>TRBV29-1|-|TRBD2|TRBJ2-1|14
TGCAGCGCCGGGGGGGGTAGCGGACAAAATGAGCAGTTCTTC
CSAGGGSGQNEQFF